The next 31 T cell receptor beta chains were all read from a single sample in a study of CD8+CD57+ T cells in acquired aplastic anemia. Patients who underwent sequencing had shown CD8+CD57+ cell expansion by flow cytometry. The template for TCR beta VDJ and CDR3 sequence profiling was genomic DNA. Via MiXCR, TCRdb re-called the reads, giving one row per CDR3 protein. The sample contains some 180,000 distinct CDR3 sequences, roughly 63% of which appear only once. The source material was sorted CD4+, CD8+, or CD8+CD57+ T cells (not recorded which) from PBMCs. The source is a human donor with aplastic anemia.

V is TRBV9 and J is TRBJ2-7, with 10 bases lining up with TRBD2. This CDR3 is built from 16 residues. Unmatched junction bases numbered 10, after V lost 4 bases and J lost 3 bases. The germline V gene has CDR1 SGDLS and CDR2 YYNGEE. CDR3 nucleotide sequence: TGTGCCAGCAGCCTTAAATCACTAGCGGGGTTCTACGAGCAGTACTTC. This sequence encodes CASSLKSLAGFYEQYF.

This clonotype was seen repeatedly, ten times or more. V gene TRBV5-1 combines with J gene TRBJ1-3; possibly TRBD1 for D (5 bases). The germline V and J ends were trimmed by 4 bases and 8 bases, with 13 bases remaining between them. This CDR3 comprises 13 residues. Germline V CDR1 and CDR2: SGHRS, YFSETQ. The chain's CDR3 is CASSPEGADTIYF. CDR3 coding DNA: TGCGCCAGCAGCCCTGAAGGGGCGGACACCATATATTTT.

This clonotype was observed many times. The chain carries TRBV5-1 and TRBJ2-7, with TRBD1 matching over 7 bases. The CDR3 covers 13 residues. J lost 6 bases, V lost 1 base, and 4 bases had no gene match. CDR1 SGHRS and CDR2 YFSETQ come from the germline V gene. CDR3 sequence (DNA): TGCGCCAGCAGCTTGTGGGACAGAGGCGAGCAGTACTTC. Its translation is CASSLWDRGEQYF.

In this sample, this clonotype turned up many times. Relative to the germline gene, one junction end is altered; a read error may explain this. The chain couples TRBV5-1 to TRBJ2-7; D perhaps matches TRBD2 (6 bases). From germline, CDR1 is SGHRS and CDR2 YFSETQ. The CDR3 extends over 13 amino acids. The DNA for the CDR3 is TGCGCCACCAGCCCCCCGGGAGATTACGAGCAGTACTTC. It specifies CATSPPGDYEQYF.

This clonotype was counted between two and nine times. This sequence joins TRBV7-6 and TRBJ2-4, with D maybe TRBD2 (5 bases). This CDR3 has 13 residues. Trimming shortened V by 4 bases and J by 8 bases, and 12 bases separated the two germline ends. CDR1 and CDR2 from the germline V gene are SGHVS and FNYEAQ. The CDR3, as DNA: TGTGCCAGCAGCTCCAGGACGGAGGACATTCAGTACTTC. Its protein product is CASSSRTEDIQYF.

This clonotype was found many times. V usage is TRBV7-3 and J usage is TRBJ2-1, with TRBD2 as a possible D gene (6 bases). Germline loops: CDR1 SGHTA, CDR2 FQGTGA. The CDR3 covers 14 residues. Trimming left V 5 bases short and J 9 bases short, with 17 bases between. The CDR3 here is CASSPDGGSPEQFF. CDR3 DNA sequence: TGTGCCAGCAGCCCGGACGGGGGTAGCCCTGAGCAGTTCTTC.

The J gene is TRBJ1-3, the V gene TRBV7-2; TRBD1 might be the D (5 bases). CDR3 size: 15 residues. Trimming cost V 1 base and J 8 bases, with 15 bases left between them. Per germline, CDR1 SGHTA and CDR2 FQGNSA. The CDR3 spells CASSLGGGTEDTIYF. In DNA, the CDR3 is TGTGCCAGCAGCTTAGGGGGGGGTACTGAAGACACCATATATTTT.

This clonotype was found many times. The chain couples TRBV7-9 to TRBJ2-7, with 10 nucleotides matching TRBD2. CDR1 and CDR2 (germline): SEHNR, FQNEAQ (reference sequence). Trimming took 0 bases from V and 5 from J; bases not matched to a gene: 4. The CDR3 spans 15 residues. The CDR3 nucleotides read TGTGCCAGCAGCTTAGCTGGGACTAGCGTCCACGAGCAGTACTTC. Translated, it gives CASSLAGTSVHEQYF.

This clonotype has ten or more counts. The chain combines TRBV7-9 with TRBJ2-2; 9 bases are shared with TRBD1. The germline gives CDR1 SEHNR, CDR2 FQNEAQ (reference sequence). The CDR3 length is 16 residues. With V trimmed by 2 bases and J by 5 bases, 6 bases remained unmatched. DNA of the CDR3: TGTGCCAGCAGCTTATGGGGACAGGGAGGTACCGGGGAGCTGTTTTTT. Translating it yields CASSLWGQGGTGELFF.

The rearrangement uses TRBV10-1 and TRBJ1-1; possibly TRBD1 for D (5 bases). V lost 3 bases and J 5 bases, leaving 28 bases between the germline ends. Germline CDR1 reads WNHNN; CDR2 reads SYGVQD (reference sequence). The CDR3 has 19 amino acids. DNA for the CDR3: TGCGCCAGCAGTGAAGTACGTATATCCGGAGTGGACACCGAAACTGAAGCTTTCTTT. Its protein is CASSEVRISGVDTETEAFF.

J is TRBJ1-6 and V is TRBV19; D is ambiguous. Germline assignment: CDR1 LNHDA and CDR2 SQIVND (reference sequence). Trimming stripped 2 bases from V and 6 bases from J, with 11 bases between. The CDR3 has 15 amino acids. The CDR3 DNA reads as TGTGCCAGTAGTATAAGGAGAGCTACTAATTCACCCCTCCACTTT. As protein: CASSIRRATNSPLHF.

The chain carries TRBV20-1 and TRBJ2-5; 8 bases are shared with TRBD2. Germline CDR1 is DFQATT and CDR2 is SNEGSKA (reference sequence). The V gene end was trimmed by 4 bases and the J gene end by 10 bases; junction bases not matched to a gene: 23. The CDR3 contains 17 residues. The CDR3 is CSAIPPRAGGISRGQYF. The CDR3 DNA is TGCAGTGCTATCCCCCCAAGGGCGGGAGGAATTTCTAGGGGCCAGTACTTC.

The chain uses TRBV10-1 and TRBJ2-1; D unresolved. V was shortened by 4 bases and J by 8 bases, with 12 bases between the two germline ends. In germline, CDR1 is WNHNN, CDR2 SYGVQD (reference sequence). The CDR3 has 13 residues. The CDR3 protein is CASSVTASHEQFF. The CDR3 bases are TGCGCCAGCAGTGTAACGGCCTCACATGAGCAGTTCTTC.

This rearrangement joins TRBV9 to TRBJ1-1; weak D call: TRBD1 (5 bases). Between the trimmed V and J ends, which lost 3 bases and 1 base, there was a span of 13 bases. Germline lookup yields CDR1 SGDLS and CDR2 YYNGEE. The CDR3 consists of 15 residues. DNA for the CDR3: TGTGCCAGCAGCGCGACCCGGGACGGGAACACTGAAGCTTTCTTT. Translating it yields CASSATRDGNTEAFF. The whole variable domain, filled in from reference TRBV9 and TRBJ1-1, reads DSGVTQTPKHLITATGQRVTLRCSPRSGDLSVYWYQQSLDQGLQFLIQYYNGEERAKGNILERFSAQQFPDLHSELNLSSLELGDSALYFCASSATRDGNTEAFFGQGTRLTVV.

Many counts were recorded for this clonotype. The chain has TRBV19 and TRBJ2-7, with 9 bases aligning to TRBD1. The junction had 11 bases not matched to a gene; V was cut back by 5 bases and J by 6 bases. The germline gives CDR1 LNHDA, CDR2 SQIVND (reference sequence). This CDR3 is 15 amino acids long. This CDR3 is CASSSGQGGLGEQYF. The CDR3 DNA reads TGTGCCAGTAGTTCGGGACAGGGAGGGCTTGGCGAGCAGTACTTC.

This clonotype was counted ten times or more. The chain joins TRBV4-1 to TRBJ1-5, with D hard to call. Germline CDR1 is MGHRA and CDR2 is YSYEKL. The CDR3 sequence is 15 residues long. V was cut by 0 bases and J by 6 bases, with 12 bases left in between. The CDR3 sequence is CASSQDLGFGQPQHF. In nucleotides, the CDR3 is TGCGCCAGCAGCCAAGATTTGGGTTTTGGTCAGCCCCAGCATTTT.

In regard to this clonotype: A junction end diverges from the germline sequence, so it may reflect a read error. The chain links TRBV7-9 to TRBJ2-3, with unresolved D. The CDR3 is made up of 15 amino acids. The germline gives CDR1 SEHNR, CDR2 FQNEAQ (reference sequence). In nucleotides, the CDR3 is TGCGCCAGCAGCGCCCTCAAGGCCAGCACAGATACGCAGTATTTT. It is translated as CASSALKASTDTQYF.

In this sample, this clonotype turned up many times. DNA of the CDR3: TGTGCCAGTAGTCCTCGGGGCTTCTATAGCAATCAGCCCCAGCATTTT. Translated, it gives CASSPRGFYSNQPQHF. J is TRBJ1-5 and V is TRBV19; maybe TRBD1 (5 bases). The CDR3 is made up of 16 amino acids. Germline V gene data show CDR1 as LNHDA and CDR2 as SQIVND (reference sequence). V was clipped by 5 bases and J by 0 bases, with 14 bases between them.

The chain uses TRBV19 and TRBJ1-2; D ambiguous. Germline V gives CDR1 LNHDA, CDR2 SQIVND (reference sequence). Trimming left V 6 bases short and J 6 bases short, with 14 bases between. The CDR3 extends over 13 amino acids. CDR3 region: CASSSTSGDGYTF. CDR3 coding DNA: TGTGCCAGTAGCTCCACGTCGGGCGATGGCTACACCTTC.

Here the CDR3 DNA reads TGCAGTGCTAGACAGGGGGAGCATGGCTACACCTTC. As protein: CSARQGEHGYTF. V usage is TRBV20-1 and J usage is TRBJ1-2; 7 bases match TRBD1. V gave up 2 bases and J gave up 6 bases; unmatched junction bases: 3. Germline assignment: CDR1 DFQATT and CDR2 SNEGSKA (reference sequence). This CDR3 contains 12 residues.

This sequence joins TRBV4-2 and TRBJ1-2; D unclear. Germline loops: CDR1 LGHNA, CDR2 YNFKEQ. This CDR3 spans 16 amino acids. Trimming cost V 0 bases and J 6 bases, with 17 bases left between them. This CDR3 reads CASSQDQVETCDGYTF. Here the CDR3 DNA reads TGTGCCAGCAGCCAAGATCAGGTAGAGACCTGTGATGGCTACACCTTC.

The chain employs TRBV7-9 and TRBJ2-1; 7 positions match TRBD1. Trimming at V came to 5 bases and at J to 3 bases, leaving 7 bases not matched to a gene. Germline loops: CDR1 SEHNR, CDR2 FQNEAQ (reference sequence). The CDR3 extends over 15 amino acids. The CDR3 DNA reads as TGTGCCAGCAGCCTAACGGGACAGAACTACAATGAGCAGTTCTTC. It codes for CASSLTGQNYNEQFF.

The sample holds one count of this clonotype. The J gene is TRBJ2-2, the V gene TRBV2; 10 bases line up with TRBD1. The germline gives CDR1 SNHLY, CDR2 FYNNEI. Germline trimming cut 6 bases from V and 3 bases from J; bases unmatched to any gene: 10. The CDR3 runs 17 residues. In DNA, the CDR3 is TGTGCCAGCAGCGGCCGATACGGACAGGGGGACACCGGGGAGCTGTTTTTT. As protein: CASSGRYGQGDTGELFF. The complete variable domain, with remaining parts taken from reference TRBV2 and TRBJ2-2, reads EPEVTQTPSHQVTQMGQEVILRCVPISNHLYFYWYRQILGQKVEFLVSFYNNEISEKSEIFDDQFSVERPDGSNFTLKIRSTKLEDSAMYFCASSGRYGQGDTGELFFGEGSRLTVL.

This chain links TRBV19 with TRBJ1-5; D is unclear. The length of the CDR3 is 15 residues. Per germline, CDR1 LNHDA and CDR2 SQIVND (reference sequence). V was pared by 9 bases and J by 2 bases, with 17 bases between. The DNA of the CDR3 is TGTGCCAGCAGTTTGGAGGGTTGGGGCAATCAGCCCCAGCATTTT. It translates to CASSLEGWGNQPQHF. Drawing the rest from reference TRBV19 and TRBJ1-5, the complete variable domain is DGGITQSPKYLFRKEGQNVTLSCEQNLNHDAMYWYRQDPGQGLRLIYYSQIVNDFQKGDIAEGYSVSREKKESFPLTVTSAQKNPTAFYLCASSLEGWGNQPQHFGDGTRLSIL.

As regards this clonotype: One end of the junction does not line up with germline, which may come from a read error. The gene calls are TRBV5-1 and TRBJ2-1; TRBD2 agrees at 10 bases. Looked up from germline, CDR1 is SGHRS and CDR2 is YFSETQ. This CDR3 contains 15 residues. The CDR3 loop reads CASRLGLATYNEQFF. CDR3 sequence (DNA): TGCGCCAGCAGATTGGGACTAGCGACGTACAATGAGCAGTTCTTC.

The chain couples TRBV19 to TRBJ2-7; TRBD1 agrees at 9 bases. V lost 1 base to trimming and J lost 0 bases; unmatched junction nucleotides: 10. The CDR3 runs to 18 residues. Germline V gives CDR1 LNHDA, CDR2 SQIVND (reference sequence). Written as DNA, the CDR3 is TGTGCCAGTAGTATAGCTGGGCCGGGACAGGGAGACTCCTACGAGCAGTACTTC. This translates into CASSIAGPGQGDSYEQYF.

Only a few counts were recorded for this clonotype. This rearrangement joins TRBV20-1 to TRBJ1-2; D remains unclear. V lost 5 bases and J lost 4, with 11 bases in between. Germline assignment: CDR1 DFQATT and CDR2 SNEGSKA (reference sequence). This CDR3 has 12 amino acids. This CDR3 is CSASPGGYGYTF. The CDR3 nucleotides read TGCAGTGCTTCCCCAGGTGGCTATGGCTACACCTTC.

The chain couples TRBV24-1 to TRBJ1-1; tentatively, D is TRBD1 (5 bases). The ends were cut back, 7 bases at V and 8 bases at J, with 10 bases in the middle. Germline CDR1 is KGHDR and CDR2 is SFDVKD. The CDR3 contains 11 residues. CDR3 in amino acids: CATRSQGEAFF. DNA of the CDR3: TGTGCCACCAGATCTCAGGGAGAAGCTTTCTTT.

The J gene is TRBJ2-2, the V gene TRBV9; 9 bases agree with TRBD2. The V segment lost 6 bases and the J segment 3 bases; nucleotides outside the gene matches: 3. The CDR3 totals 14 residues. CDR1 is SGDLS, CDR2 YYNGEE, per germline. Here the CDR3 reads CASTLAGYTGELFF. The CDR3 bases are TGTGCCAGCACCCTAGCGGGGTACACCGGGGAGCTGTTTTTT.

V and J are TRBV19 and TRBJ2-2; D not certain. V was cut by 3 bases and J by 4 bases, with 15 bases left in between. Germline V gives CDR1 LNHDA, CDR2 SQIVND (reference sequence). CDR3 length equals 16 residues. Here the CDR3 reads CASSMSLGKLTGELFF. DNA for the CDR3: TGTGCCAGTAGTATGAGCCTCGGAAAACTCACCGGGGAGCTGTTTTTT.

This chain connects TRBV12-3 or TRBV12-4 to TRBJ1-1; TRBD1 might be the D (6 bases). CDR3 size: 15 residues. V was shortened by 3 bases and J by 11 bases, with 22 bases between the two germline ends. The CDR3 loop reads CASSFEPGAGGMAFF. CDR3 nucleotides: TGTGCCAGCAGTTTTGAACCAGGGGCGGGCGGGATGGCTTTCTTT.